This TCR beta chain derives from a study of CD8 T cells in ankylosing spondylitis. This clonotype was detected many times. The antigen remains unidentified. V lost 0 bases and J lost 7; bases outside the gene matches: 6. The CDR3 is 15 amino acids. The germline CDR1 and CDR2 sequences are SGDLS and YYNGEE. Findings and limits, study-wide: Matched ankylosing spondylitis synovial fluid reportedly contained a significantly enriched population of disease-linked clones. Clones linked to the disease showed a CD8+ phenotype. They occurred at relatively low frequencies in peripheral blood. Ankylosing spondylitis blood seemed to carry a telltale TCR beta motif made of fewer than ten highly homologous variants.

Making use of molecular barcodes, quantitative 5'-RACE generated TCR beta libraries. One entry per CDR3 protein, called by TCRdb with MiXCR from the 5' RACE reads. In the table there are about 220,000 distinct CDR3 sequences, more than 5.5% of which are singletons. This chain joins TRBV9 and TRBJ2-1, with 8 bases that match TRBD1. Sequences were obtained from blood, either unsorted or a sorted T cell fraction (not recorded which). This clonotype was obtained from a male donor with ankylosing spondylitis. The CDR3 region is CASSVVGQVTNEQFF. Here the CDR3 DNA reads TGTGCCAGCAGCGTAGTGGGACAGGTTACTAATGAGCAGTTCTTC. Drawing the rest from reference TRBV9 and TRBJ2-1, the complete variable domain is DSGVTQTPKHLITATGQRVTLRCSPRSGDLSVYWYQQSLDQGLQFLIQYYNGEERAKGNILERFSAQQFPDLHSELNLSSLELGDSALYFCASSVVGQVTNEQFFGPGTRLTVL.